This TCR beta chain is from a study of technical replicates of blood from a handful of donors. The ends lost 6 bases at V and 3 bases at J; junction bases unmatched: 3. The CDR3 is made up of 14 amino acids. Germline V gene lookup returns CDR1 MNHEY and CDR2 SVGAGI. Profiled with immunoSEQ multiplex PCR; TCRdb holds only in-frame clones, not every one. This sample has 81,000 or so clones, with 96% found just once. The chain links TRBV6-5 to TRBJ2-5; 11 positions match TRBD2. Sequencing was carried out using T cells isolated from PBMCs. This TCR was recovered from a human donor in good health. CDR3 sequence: CASSPTSGEETQYF. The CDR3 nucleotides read TGTGCCAGCAGCCCGACTAGCGGGGAAGAGACCCAGTACTTC.